Below, one T cell receptor beta chain is given with its context. V was trimmed by 2 bases and J by 6 bases, leaving 15 bases between them. This CDR3 comprises 14 residues. Germline values: CDR1 SGHKS, CDR2 YYEKEE (reference sequence). These data belong to a study of blood T cell repertoires in COVID-19. The protocol was immunoSEQ multiplex PCR, while the TCRdb copy is restricted to in-frame clones and leaves out a portion. This sample has around 220,000 clones, with 80% found just once. The sequence was obtained from a woman aged 40 to 50 with acute COVID-19. The material sequenced was PBMCs or T cells enriched from blood (not recorded which). The V and J genes are TRBV5-5 and TRBJ2-7; perhaps TRBD1 as D (5 bases). This CDR3 is CASSLLSTGAEQYF. The CDR3 bases are TGTGCCAGCAGCTTATTATCTACAGGCGCCGAGCAGTACTTC.